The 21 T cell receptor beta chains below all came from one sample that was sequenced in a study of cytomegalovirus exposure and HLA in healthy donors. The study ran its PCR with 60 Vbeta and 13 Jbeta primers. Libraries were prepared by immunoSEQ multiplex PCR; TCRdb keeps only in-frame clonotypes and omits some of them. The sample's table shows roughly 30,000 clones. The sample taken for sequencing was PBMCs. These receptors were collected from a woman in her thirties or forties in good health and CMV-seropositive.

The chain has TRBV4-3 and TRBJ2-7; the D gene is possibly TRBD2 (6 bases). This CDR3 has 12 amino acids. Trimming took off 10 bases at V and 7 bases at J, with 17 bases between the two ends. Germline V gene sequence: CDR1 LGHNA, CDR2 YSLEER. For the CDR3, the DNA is TGCGCCACCAGGGACTCCTATGGGGAGCAGTACTTC. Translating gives CATRDSYGEQYF.

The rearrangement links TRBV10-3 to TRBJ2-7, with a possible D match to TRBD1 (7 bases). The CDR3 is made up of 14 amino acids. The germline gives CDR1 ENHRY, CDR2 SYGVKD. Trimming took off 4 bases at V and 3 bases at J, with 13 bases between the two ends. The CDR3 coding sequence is TGTGCCATCAGTGCCGGAGGGGGCAGCTACGAGCAGTACTTC. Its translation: CAISAGGGSYEQYF.

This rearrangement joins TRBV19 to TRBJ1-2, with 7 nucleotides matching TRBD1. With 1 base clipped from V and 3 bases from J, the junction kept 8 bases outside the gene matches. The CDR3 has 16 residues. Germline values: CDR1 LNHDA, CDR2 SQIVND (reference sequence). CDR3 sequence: CASSIAFRDSYYGYTF. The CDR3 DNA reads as TGTGCCAGTAGTATAGCGTTTAGGGACAGTTACTATGGCTACACCTTC.

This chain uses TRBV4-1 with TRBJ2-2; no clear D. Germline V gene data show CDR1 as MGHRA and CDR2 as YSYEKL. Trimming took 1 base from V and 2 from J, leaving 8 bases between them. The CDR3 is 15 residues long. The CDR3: CASSQGTANTGELFF. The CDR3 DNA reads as TGCGCCAGCAGCCAAGGAACTGCTAACACCGGGGAGCTGTTTTTT.

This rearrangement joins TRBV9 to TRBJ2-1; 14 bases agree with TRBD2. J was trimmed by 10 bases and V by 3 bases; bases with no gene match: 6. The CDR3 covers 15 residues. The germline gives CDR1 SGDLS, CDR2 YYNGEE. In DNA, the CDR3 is TGTGCCAGCAGCGCGGGACTAGCGGGAGTAACGGAGCAGTTCTTC. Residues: CASSAGLAGVTEQFF.

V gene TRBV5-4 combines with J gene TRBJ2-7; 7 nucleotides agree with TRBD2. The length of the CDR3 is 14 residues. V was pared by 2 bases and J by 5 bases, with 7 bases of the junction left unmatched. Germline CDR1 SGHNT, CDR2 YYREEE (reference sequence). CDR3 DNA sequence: TGTGCCAGCAGCTTAGCGGGGAGGGTCCACGAGCAGTACTTC. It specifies CASSLAGRVHEQYF. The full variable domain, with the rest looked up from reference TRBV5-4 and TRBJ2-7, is ETGVTQSPTHLIKTRGQQVTLRCSSQSGHNTVSWYQQALGQGPQFIFQYYREEENGRGNFPPRFSGLQFPNYSSELNVNALELDDSALYLCASSLAGRVHEQYFGPGTRLTVT.

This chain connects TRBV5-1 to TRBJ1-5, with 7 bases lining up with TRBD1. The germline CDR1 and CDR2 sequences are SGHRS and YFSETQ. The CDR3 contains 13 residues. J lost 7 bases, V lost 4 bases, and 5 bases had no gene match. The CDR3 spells CASSIQGGQPQHF. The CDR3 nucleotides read TGCGCCAGCAGCATTCAAGGGGGCCAGCCCCAGCATTTT. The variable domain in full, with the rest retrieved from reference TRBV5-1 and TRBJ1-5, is KAGVTQTPRYLIKTRGQQVTLSCSPISGHRSVSWYQQTPGQGLQFLFEYFSETQRNKGNFPGRFSGRQFSNSRSEMNVSTLELGDSALYLCASSIQGGQPQHFGDGTRLSIL.

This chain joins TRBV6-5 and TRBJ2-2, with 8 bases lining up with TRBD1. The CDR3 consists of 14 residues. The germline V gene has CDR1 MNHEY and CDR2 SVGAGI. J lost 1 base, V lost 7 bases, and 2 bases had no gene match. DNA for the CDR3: TGTGCCAGCAAGGGGACAGGGAACACCGGGGAGCTGTTTTTT. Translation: CASKGTGNTGELFF.

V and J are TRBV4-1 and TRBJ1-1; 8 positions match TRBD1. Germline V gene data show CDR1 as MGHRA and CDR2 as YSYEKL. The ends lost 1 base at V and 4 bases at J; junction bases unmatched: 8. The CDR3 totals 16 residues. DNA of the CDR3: TGCGCCAGCAGCCAAGCTGTAGACAGGGGTGGCACTGAAGCTTTCTTT. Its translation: CASSQAVDRGGTEAFF.

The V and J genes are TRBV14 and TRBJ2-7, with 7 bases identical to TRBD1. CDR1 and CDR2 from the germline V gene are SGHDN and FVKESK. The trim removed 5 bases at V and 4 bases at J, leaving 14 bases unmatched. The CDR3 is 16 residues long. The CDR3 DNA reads TGTGCCAGCAGCTCTTACAGGGGCCCGAAACCGTACGAGCAGTACTTC. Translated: CASSSYRGPKPYEQYF.

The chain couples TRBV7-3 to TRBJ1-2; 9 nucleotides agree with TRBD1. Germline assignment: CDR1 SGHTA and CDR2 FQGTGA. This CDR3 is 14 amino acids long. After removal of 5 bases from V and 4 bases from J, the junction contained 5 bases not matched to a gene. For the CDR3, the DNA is TGTGCCAGCAGCAGGGACAGGGAAGGCTATGGCTACACCTTC. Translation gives CASSRDREGYGYTF.

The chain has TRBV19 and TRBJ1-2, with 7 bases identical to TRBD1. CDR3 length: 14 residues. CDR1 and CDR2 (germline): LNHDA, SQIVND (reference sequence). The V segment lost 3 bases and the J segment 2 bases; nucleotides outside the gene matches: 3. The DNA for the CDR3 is TGTGCCAGTAGTATTGGGACAGTGAACTATGGCTACACCTTC. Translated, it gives CASSIGTVNYGYTF.

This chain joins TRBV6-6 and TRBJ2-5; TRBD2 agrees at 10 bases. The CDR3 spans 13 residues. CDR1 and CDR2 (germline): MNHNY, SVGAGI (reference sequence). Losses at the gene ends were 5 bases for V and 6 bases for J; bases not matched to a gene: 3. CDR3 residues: CASSPSGSKTQYF. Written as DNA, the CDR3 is TGTGCCAGCAGTCCTAGCGGGAGTAAGACCCAGTACTTC.

The CDR3 region is CASTTDRGAGNTIYF. In nucleotides, the CDR3 is TGTGCCAGCACCACTGACAGGGGAGCTGGAAACACCATATATTTT. The chain uses TRBV6-1 and TRBJ1-3, with TRBD1 matching 8 bases. Germline V CDR1 and CDR2: MNHNS, SASEGT. CDR3 length equals 15 residues. V gave up 7 bases and J gave up 2 bases; unmatched junction bases: 7.

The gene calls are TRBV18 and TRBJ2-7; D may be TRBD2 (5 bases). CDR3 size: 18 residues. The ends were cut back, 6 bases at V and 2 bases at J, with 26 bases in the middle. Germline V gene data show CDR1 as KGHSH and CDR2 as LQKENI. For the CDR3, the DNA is TGTGCCAGCTCGACGTTATTTCAGGACCTAGCAGCTCCCTACGAGCAGTACTTC. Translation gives CASSTLFQDLAAPYEQYF.

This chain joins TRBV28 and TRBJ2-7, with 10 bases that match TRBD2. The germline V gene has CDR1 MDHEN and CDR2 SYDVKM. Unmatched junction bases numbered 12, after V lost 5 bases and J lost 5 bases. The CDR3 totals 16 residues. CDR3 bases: TGTGCCAGCAGTACAAATAGCGGGAGGTTCGTGGACGAGCAGTACTTC. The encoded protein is CASSTNSGRFVDEQYF.

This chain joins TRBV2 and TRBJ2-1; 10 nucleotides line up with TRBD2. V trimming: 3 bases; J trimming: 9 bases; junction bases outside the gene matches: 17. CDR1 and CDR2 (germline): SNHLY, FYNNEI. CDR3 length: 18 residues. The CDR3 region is CASSDRSRPASGRIEQFF. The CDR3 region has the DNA TGTGCCAGCAGTGATCGATCGAGGCCGGCTAGCGGGAGAATTGAGCAGTTCTTC.

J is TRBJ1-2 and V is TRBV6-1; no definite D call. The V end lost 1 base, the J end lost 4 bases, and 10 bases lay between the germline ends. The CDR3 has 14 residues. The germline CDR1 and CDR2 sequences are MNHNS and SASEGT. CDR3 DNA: TGTGCCAGCAGTGAAGGGCGGGGATCCTATGGCTACACCTTC. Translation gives CASSEGRGSYGYTF.

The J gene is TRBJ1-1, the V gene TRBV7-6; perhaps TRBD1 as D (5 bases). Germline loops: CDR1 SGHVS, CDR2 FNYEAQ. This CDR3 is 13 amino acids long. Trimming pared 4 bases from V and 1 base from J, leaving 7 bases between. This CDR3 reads CASSSQGNTEAFF. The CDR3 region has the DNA TGTGCCAGCAGCTCCCAGGGGAACACTGAAGCTTTCTTT.

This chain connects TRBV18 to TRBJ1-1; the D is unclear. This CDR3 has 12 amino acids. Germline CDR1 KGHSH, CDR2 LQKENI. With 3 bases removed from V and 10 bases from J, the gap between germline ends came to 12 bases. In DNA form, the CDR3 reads TGTGCCAGCTCACCCACTTCGGGTACAGCTTTCTTT. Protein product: CASSPTSGTAFF. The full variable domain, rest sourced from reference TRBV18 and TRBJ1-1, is NAGVMQNPRHLVRRRGQEARLRCSPMKGHSHVYWYRQLPEEGLKFMVYLQKENIIDESGMPKERFSAEFPKEGPSILRIQQVVRGDSAAYFCASSPTSGTAFFGQGTRLTVV.

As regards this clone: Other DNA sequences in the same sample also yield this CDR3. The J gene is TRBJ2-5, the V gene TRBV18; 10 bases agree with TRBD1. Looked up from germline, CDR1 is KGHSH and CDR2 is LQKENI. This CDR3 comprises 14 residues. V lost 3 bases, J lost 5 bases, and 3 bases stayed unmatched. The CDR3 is CASSPTGGRETQYF. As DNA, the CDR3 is TGTGCCAGCTCACCGACAGGGGGCAGGGAGACCCAGTACTTC.